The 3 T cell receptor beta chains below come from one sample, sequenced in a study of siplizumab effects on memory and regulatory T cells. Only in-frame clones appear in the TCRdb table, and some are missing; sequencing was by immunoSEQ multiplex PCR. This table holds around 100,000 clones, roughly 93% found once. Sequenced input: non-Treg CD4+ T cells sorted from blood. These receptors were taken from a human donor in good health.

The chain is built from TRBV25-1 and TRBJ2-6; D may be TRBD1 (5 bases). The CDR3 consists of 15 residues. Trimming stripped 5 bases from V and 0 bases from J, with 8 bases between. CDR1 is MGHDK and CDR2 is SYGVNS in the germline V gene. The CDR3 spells CASSSGNSGANVLTF. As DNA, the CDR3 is TGTGCCAGCAGTTCAGGGAACTCTGGGGCCAACGTCCTGACTTTC.

Here the CDR3 DNA reads TGTGCCAGTACCGCGCAGGGGGACGTGATTCAGCCCCAGCATTTT. The encoded protein is CASTAQGDVIQPQHF. V and J are TRBV19 and TRBJ1-5, with 7 bases lining up with TRBD1. The germline V gene encodes CDR1 LNHDA and CDR2 SQIVND (reference sequence). Trimming removed 7 bases from V and 6 bases from J; junction bases left unmatched: 12. This CDR3 is built from 15 residues.

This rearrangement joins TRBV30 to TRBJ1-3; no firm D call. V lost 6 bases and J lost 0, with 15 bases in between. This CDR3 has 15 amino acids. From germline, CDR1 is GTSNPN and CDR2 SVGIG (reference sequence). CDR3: CACPRKTDSGNTIYF. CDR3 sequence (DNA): TGTGCCTGCCCGAGGAAGACGGACTCTGGAAACACCATATATTTT.